Below are 28 T cell receptor beta chains sequenced from a single sample in a study of blood T cell repertoires in COVID-19. This table comes from immunoSEQ multiplex PCR, and its TCRdb copy is limited to in-frame clones, with some not included. This sample yields about 160,000 clones, of which roughly 85% are seen a single time; over 9.5% belongs to the top ten. The source material was peripheral blood. These receptors originate from a woman of 80 years or more with active or convalescent COVID-19.

This clone was seen a handful of times. V usage is TRBV7-3 and J usage is TRBJ1-1, with a weak D call TRBD1 (5 bases). Per germline, CDR1 SGHTA and CDR2 FQGTGA. The CDR3 is 13 residues long. Trimming left V 3 bases short and J 6 bases short, with 11 bases between. The CDR3 spells CASSLGRSAEAFF. In DNA, the CDR3 is TGTGCCAGCAGCTTGGGGCGGTCGGCTGAAGCTTTCTTT.

The chain has TRBV27 and TRBJ1-2; maybe TRBD1 (5 bases). This CDR3 spans 14 amino acids. CDR1 is MNHEY and CDR2 is SMNVEV in the germline V gene (reference sequence). Trimming shortened V by 3 bases and J by 3 bases, and 11 bases separated the two germline ends. The CDR3 spells CASSFTRVHYGYTF. The CDR3 nucleotides are TGTGCCAGCAGTTTCACCAGGGTTCACTATGGCTACACCTTC.

The V gene is TRBV7-9, the J gene TRBJ1-3, with a tentative D call TRBD1 (6 bases). The CDR3 totals 13 residues. Trimming left V 6 bases short and J 2 bases short, with 8 bases between. Germline CDR1 SEHNR, CDR2 FQNEAQ (reference sequence). Here the CDR3 reads CASSNRAGNTIYF. Here the CDR3 DNA reads TGTGCCAGCAGTAACAGGGCTGGAAACACCATATATTTT.

The rearrangement links TRBV5-1 to TRBJ2-7; the match to TRBD2 covers 8 bases. The germline gives CDR1 SGHRS, CDR2 YFSETQ. CDR3 length: 15 amino acids. J was trimmed by 2 bases and V by 0 bases; bases with no gene match: 4. Here the CDR3 DNA reads TGCGCCAGCAGCTTGGCCGGGCGGGAGGCCTACGAGCAGTACTTC. Translating gives CASSLAGREAYEQYF.

V usage is TRBV19 and J usage is TRBJ1-2, with D unclear. The CDR3 runs to 14 residues. Germline assignment: CDR1 LNHDA and CDR2 SQIVND (reference sequence). Between the trimmed V and J ends, which lost 1 base and 5 bases, there was a span of 11 bases. The CDR3 spells CASSIGTSYYGYTF. The CDR3 bases are TGTGCCAGTAGTATAGGGACTTCCTATTATGGCTACACCTTC.

The rearrangement joins TRBV5-4 to TRBJ2-1; 7 positions match TRBD2. This CDR3 is 16 amino acids long. Germline lookup yields CDR1 SGHNT and CDR2 YYREEE (reference sequence). V gave up 5 bases and J gave up 0 bases; unmatched junction bases: 8. CDR3 nucleotides: TGTGCCAGCAGACCTTCTAGCGGACGCTCCTACAATGAGCAGTTCTTC. Translated, it gives CASRPSSGRSYNEQFF.

The chain links TRBV28 to TRBJ1-2; D not resolved. The CDR3 has 13 amino acids. Germline lookup yields CDR1 MDHEN and CDR2 SYDVKM. V was trimmed by 3 bases and J by 4 bases, leaving 9 bases between them. This chain's CDR3 is CASSFGQIYGYTF. CDR3 nucleotide sequence: TGTGCCAGCAGTTTTGGGCAAATCTATGGCTACACCTTC.

The CDR3 nucleotides read TGTGCCACCCGGGACTCACAAGAGACCCAGTACTTC. Residues: CATRDSQETQYF. The V and J genes are TRBV24-1 and TRBJ2-5; a possible D gene is TRBD2 (6 bases). In germline, CDR1 is KGHDR, CDR2 SFDVKD. The germline V and J ends were trimmed by 9 bases and 2 bases, with 9 bases remaining between them. The CDR3 has 12 residues.

The rearrangement links TRBV6-2 or TRBV6-3 to TRBJ1-3; the match to TRBD1 covers 9 bases. The junction had 10 bases not matched to a gene; V was cut back by 9 bases and J by 4 bases. Germline lookup yields CDR1 MNHEY and CDR2 SVGEGT. The length of the CDR3 is 15 residues. CDR3 DNA sequence: TGTGCCAGGAGCCTTGGGACAGGGCGAGGAAACACCATATATTTT. Translation: CARSLGTGRGNTIYF.

V is TRBV7-2 and J is TRBJ2-2, with D unresolved. The V and J ends lost 5 bases and 5 bases respectively, with 3 bases between them. Germline assignment: CDR1 SGHTA and CDR2 FQGNSA. The CDR3 length is 11 residues. The CDR3 region has the DNA TGTGCCAGCAGCCCGACCGGGGAGCTGTTTTTT. This encodes CASSPTGELFF. Combining the CDR3 with reference TRBV7-2 and TRBJ2-2 gives the whole variable domain GAGVSQSPSNKVTEKGKDVELRCDPISGHTALYWYRQSLGQGLEFLIYFQGNSAPDKSGLPSDRFSAERTGGSVSTLTIQRTQQEDSAVYLCASSPTGELFFGEGSRLTVL.

The chain links TRBV28 to TRBJ2-3; TRBD1 aligns across 8 bases. Trimming removed 5 bases from V and 0 bases from J; junction bases left unmatched: 13. There are 18 residues in the CDR3. Germline V gene lookup returns CDR1 MDHEN and CDR2 SYDVKM. CDR3 in DNA: TGTGCCAGCAGTACCAACCGTTGGACAGGGCCTAGCACAGATACGCAGTATTTT. This gives the protein CASSTNRWTGPSTDTQYF. The entire variable domain, with the rest obtained from reference TRBV28 and TRBJ2-3, is as follows: DVKVTQSSRYLVKRTGEKVFLECVQDMDHENMFWYRQDPGLGLRLIYFSYDVKMKEKGDIPEGYSVSREKKERFSLILESASTNQTSMYLCASSTNRWTGPSTDTQYFGPGTRLTVL.

This clone was observed a single time. The chain couples TRBV6-1 to TRBJ1-2; TRBD1 agrees at 11 bases. The CDR3 sequence is 14 residues long. Trimming cost V 3 bases and J 8 bases; bases outside gene matches: 5. The V gene's germline CDR1 is MNHNS and CDR2 SASEGT. CDR3 coding DNA: TGTGCCAGCAGTGAGGACAGGGGGCTTTGGGGCTACACCTTC. As protein: CASSEDRGLWGYTF.

The chain links TRBV10-1 to TRBJ2-3; 16 bases match TRBD2. Germline assignment: CDR1 WNHNN and CDR2 SYGVQD (reference sequence). The CDR3 is made up of 15 amino acids. The V and J ends lost 8 bases and 6 bases, in that order; junction bases with no gene match: 5. The CDR3 is CASSGLAGGPDTQYF. As DNA, the CDR3 is TGCGCCAGCTCGGGACTAGCGGGAGGGCCGGATACGCAGTATTTT.

The genes are TRBV2 and TRBJ1-4; 7 nucleotides align to TRBD1. Trimming cost V 7 bases and J 6 bases; bases outside gene matches: 11. This CDR3 comprises 15 residues. Looked up from germline, CDR1 is SNHLY and CDR2 is FYNNEI. CDR3 sequence reads: CASTYRTGGDEKLFF. The CDR3 nucleotides read TGTGCCAGCACTTATAGGACAGGAGGAGATGAAAAACTGTTTTTT.

Concerning this clone itself: The junction departs from germline at one end; a sequencing error may be responsible. This chain joins TRBV29-1 and TRBJ2-5; possible D gene TRBD2, 5 bases. CDR3 size: 12 residues. CDR1 is SQVTM, CDR2 ANQGSEA, per germline. The CDR3 nucleotides read TGCAGCGTTGACGGACGGGAAGACACCCAGTACTTC. This sequence encodes CSVDGREDTQYF.

J is TRBJ1-1 and V is TRBV30; 7 bases agree with TRBD1. Germline V gene lookup returns CDR1 GTSNPN and CDR2 SVGIG (reference sequence). The CDR3 has 12 amino acids. V gave up 2 bases and J gave up 7 bases; unmatched junction bases: 4. CDR3 coding DNA: TGTGCCTGGAGTACAGGGGACAGTGAAGCTTTCTTT. Its protein is CAWSTGDSEAFF.

The V and J genes are TRBV2 and TRBJ1-6; the match to TRBD1 covers 8 bases. Germline values: CDR1 SNHLY, CDR2 FYNNEI. The CDR3 spans 16 residues. Germline trimming cut 6 bases from V and 9 bases from J; bases unmatched to any gene: 13. The CDR3 here is CASSQNPTGVGSPLHF. The CDR3 DNA follows: TGTGCCAGCAGCCAAAACCCGACAGGGGTTGGTTCACCCCTCCACTTT. Combining the CDR3 with reference TRBV2 and TRBJ1-6 gives the whole variable domain EPEVTQTPSHQVTQMGQEVILRCVPISNHLYFYWYRQILGQKVEFLVSFYNNEISEKSEIFDDQFSVERPDGSNFTLKIRSTKLEDSAMYFCASSQNPTGVGSPLHFGNGTRLTVT.

The chain is built from TRBV6-5 and TRBJ1-6; a possible D gene is TRBD1 (6 bases). The CDR3 consists of 14 residues. The V gene's germline CDR1 is MNHEY and CDR2 SVGAGI. Trimming shortened V by 6 bases and J by 9 bases, and 15 bases separated the two germline ends. For the CDR3, the DNA is TGTGCCAGCAGCACGGATGGGGGCATTTCACCCCTCCACTTT. As protein: CASSTDGGISPLHF.

The gene calls are TRBV7-2 and TRBJ2-3; D perhaps matches TRBD1 (5 bases). From germline, CDR1 is SGHTA and CDR2 FQGNSA. The CDR3 runs 14 residues. The V end lost 5 bases, the J end lost 0 bases, and 9 bases lay between the germline ends. DNA of the CDR3: TGTGCCAGCAGCCGGACAAGAAGCACAGATACGCAGTATTTT. As protein: CASSRTRSTDTQYF.

To note about this clone: Distinct nucleotide sequences in the sample also encode this CDR3. The chain couples TRBV5-1 to TRBJ2-1; 7 nucleotides agree with TRBD2. CDR3 length: 15 residues. After removal of 0 bases from V and 1 base from J, the junction contained 1 base not matched to a gene. The germline V gene has CDR1 SGHRS and CDR2 YFSETQ. The CDR3 region has the DNA TGCGCCAGCAGCTTGGGCGGGAGTTCCTACAATGAGCAGTTCTTC. Encoded protein: CASSLGGSSYNEQFF.

The V and J genes are TRBV28 and TRBJ1-1; TRBD1 matches at 8 bases. From germline, CDR1 is MDHEN and CDR2 SYDVKM. CDR3 length: 15 residues. V lost 2 bases, J lost 5 bases, and 7 bases stayed unmatched. CDR3 coding DNA: TGTGCCAGCAGTTTAGGAGACAGGGGCGGTACTGAAGCTTTCTTT. This codes for CASSLGDRGGTEAFF.

V is TRBV6-4 and J is TRBJ2-1; 7 positions match TRBD2. The germline CDR1 and CDR2 sequences are MRHNA and SNTAGT. The CDR3 has 14 amino acids. The J segment lost 4 bases and the V segment lost 5 bases, leaving 5 bases of the junction unmatched. The CDR3 loop is CASSRSGTYNEQFF. The CDR3 bases are TGTGCCAGCAGTAGGAGCGGGACGTACAATGAGCAGTTCTTC.

The chain links TRBV12-5 to TRBJ1-5; D is possibly TRBD1 (5 bases). Per the germline V gene, CDR1 is LGHNT and CDR2 is FRNRAP. This CDR3 comprises 13 residues. Trimming removed 6 bases from V and 9 bases from J, with 15 bases in between. CDR3 sequence: CASGRQTTVPQHF. As DNA, the CDR3 is TGTGCTAGTGGACGACAGACGACTGTGCCCCAGCATTTT. The full variable domain, in which reference TRBV12-5 and TRBJ1-5 provide the parts outside the CDR3, is DARVTQTPRHKVTEMGQEVTMRCQPILGHNTVFWYRQTMMQGLELLAYFRNRAPLDDSGMPKDRFSAEMPDATLATLKIQPSEPRDSAVYFCASGRQTTVPQHFGDGTRLSIL.

This clone was recorded a few times. The rearrangement joins TRBV6-5 to TRBJ1-1; D may be TRBD1 (5 bases). The CDR3 length is 14 residues. Germline CDR1 reads MNHEY; CDR2 reads SVGAGI. V lost 6 bases to trimming and J lost 3 bases, with 14 bases between them. This chain's CDR3 is CASSQGEVHTEAFF. CDR3 DNA sequence: TGTGCCAGCAGCCAAGGGGAGGTCCACACTGAAGCTTTCTTT.

This clone was seen repeatedly, ten times or more. J is TRBJ2-1 and V is TRBV10-1, with D maybe TRBD1 (5 bases). Between the trimmed V and J ends, which lost 3 bases and 10 bases, there was a span of 13 bases. From germline, CDR1 is WNHNN and CDR2 SYGVQD (reference sequence). The CDR3 is 13 residues long. CDR3 sequence reads: CASSDGRAREQFF. The CDR3 nucleotides read TGCGCCAGCAGTGATGGCAGGGCAAGGGAGCAGTTCTTC.

J is TRBJ1-3 and V is TRBV2; no reliable D call. Trimming stripped 2 bases from V and 0 bases from J, with 11 bases between. The length of the CDR3 is 16 residues. Germline V lookup: CDR1 SNHLY, CDR2 FYNNEI. The CDR3 loop is CASSERRRFSGNTIYF. The DNA of the CDR3 is TGTGCCAGCAGTGAACGGCGGCGGTTCTCTGGAAACACCATATATTTT.

The chain uses TRBV15 and TRBJ2-7; 7 bases are a match to TRBD1. CDR1 is LNHNV, CDR2 YYDKDF, per germline (reference sequence). The V gene end was trimmed by 2 bases and the J gene end by 0 bases; junction bases not matched to a gene: 1. The CDR3 runs to 14 residues. This CDR3 is CATSRPGGSYEQYF. The DNA for the CDR3 is TGTGCCACCAGCAGACCAGGGGGCTCCTACGAGCAGTACTTC. Full variable domain (remainder filled in from reference TRBV15 and TRBJ2-7): DAMVIQNPRYQVTQFGKPVTLSCSQTLNHNVMYWYQQKSSQAPKLLFHYYDKDFNNEADTPDNFQSRRPNTSFCFLDIRSPGLGDTAMYLCATSRPGGSYEQYFGPGTRLTVT.

The V call is TRBV28, the J call TRBJ2-1, with 10 bases matching TRBD2. CDR3 length equals 15 residues. V was clipped by 6 bases and J by 7 bases; unmatched bases: 9. Germline V gene data show CDR1 as MDHEN and CDR2 as SYDVKM. CDR3 protein: CASRSAGGPRNEQFF. CDR3 in DNA: TGTGCCAGCAGGTCAGCGGGAGGGCCCCGGAATGAGCAGTTCTTC.